These 14 T cell receptor beta chains were sequenced from one sample in a study of cytomegalovirus exposure and HLA in healthy donors (dated by TCRdb to about 2017). The library was produced with the immunoSEQ multiplex PCR assay. The multiplex PCR relied on a mix of 60 forward primers for TCR Vbeta segments and 13 reverse primers for TCR Jbeta segments. TCRdb retrieved this table from immuneACCESS and kept in-frame rearrangements only. Not all clones are present; in checked studies, unresolved V genes account for under half, and no reason is known for the remainder. Within this sample are about 100,000 clones, with about 77% of them counted one time only. The ten largest account for 3.5% to 4% of the sample. Sequencing was performed on PBMCs. All receptors come from a woman aged 45-59 years in good health and CMV-seropositive.

This chain connects TRBV30 to TRBJ1-2; D is perhaps TRBD1 (5 bases). V lost 2 bases and J 4 bases, leaving 11 bases between the germline ends. This CDR3 has 13 amino acids. The germline V gene encodes CDR1 GTSNPN and CDR2 SVGIG (reference sequence). In DNA form, the CDR3 reads TGTGCCTGGAGTCCAAGCAGGGCCTATGGCTACACCTTC. It codes for CAWSPSRAYGYTF.

CDR3 sequence reads: CASSAFGSGANVLTF. CDR3 DNA sequence: TGTGCCAGCAGTGCCTTCGGCTCTGGGGCCAACGTCCTGACTTTC. The chain recombines TRBV6-5 with TRBJ2-6; D is unresolved. The germline V gene has CDR1 MNHEY and CDR2 SVGAGI. There are 15 residues in the CDR3. The V end lost 5 bases, the J end lost 0 bases, and 8 bases lay between the germline ends.

The chain uses TRBV5-5 and TRBJ1-5, with 7 bases matching TRBD1. CDR3 length: 14 amino acids. Germline V lookup: CDR1 SGHKS, CDR2 YYEKEE (reference sequence). After removal of 0 bases from V and 6 bases from J, the junction contained 3 bases not matched to a gene. The chain's CDR3 is CASSLGGGSQPQHF. CDR3 bases: TGTGCCAGCAGCTTGGGAGGGGGCAGTCAGCCCCAGCATTTT. Full variable domain (missing parts from reference TRBV5-5 and TRBJ1-5): DAGVTQSPTHLIKTRGQQVTLRCSPISGHKSVSWYQQVLGQGPQFIFQYYEKEERGRGNFPDRFSARQFPNYSSELNVNALLLGDSALYLCASSLGGGSQPQHFGDGTRLSIL.

The chain combines TRBV2 with TRBJ1-2; D uncertain. The germline gives CDR1 SNHLY, CDR2 FYNNEI. CDR3 length: 15 residues. V shed 6 bases and J shed 4 bases, with 18 bases lying between them. CDR3 DNA: TGTGCCAGCAGGAAGGAAAGGGAGGGTACCTATGGCTACACCTTC. It specifies CASRKEREGTYGYTF.

There are a few counts of this clone. The V and J genes are TRBV7-6 and TRBJ1-1, with 7 positions matching TRBD1. The germline CDR1 and CDR2 sequences are SGHVS and FNYEAQ. The CDR3 length is 13 residues. J lost 7 bases, V lost 5 bases, and 7 bases had no gene match. CDR3 amino acids: CASSADRVVEAFF. The CDR3 bases are TGTGCCAGCAGCGCAGACAGGGTGGTTGAAGCTTTCTTT.

The genes are TRBV9 and TRBJ1-2; no clear D. Germline CDR1 SGDLS, CDR2 YYNGEE. Trimming left V 4 bases short and J 6 bases short, with 10 bases between. The CDR3 covers 12 residues. The CDR3 nucleotides read TGTGCCAGCAGCTCAGATGTTCATGGCTACACCTTC. It translates to CASSSDVHGYTF. The full variable domain, with the rest looked up from reference TRBV9 and TRBJ1-2, is DSGVTQTPKHLITATGQRVTLRCSPRSGDLSVYWYQQSLDQGLQFLIQYYNGEERAKGNILERFSAQQFPDLHSELNLSSLELGDSALYFCASSSDVHGYTFGSGTRLTVV.

The chain couples TRBV9 to TRBJ2-1; the match to TRBD2 covers 9 bases. V trimming: 4 bases; J trimming: 5 bases; junction bases outside the gene matches: 7. The CDR3 loop spans 15 amino acids. Germline CDR1 and CDR2: SGDLS and YYNGEE. In DNA, the CDR3 is TGTGCCAGCAGCAGTACCCCTAGCGGGGACAATGAGCAGTTCTTC. It yields the protein CASSSTPSGDNEQFF.

The J gene is TRBJ2-7, the V gene TRBV6-5; possible D gene TRBD1, 5 bases. The CDR3 contains 12 residues. Per the germline V gene, CDR1 is MNHEY and CDR2 is SVGAGI. Between the trimmed V and J ends, which lost 5 bases and 3 bases, there was a span of 8 bases. CDR3 coding DNA: TGTGCCAGCAGTCCCCAGGGCTACGAGCAGTACTTC. Translation gives CASSPQGYEQYF.

This clone was detected a few times. The rearrangement links TRBV18 to TRBJ2-7, with 13 bases aligning to TRBD2. The CDR3 has 18 amino acids. V lost 2 bases to trimming and J lost 0 bases; unmatched junction nucleotides: 7. The germline CDR1 and CDR2 sequences are KGHSH and LQKENI. The CDR3 region is CASSPWTSGGPSSYEQYF. The CDR3 DNA reads as TGTGCCAGCTCACCATGGACTAGCGGGGGCCCTAGCTCCTACGAGCAGTACTTC.

The chain combines TRBV2 with TRBJ2-1, with TRBD2 matching over 11 bases. CDR3 length: 15 amino acids. The trim removed 7 bases at V and 5 bases at J, leaving 7 bases unmatched. In germline, CDR1 is SNHLY, CDR2 FYNNEI. CDR3 amino acids: CASNQLAGADNEQFF. CDR3 coding DNA: TGTGCCAGCAACCAACTAGCGGGGGCTGACAATGAGCAGTTCTTC. Together with reference TRBV2 and TRBJ2-1, the CDR3 gives the full variable domain: EPEVTQTPSHQVTQMGQEVILRCVPISNHLYFYWYRQILGQKVEFLVSFYNNEISEKSEIFDDQFSVERPDGSNFTLKIRSTKLEDSAMYFCASNQLAGADNEQFFGPGTRLTVL.

This chain links TRBV5-6 with TRBJ1-5; 8 bases fit TRBD1. From germline, CDR1 is SGHDT and CDR2 YYEEEE. This CDR3 is 15 amino acids long. The junction had 2 bases not matched to a gene; V was cut back by 0 bases and J by 3 bases. The CDR3 DNA reads as TGTGCCAGCAGCTTGGACAGGGGGATCAATCAGCCCCAGCATTTT. Its protein product is CASSLDRGINQPQHF.

The V call is TRBV7-9, the J call TRBJ1-5; D is perhaps TRBD1 (6 bases). The CDR3 contains 14 residues. Germline CDR1 SEHNR, CDR2 FQNEAQ (reference sequence). The germline V and J ends were trimmed by 6 bases and 5 bases, with 14 bases remaining between them. The CDR3 DNA is TGTGCCAGCAGTCCTGGGGGCGCGTATCAGCCCCAGCATTTT. Its translation: CASSPGGAYQPQHF.

The chain carries TRBV18 and TRBJ1-5, with no clear D. Trimming took off 3 bases at V and 5 bases at J, with 5 bases between the two ends. The CDR3 is 12 residues long. Germline CDR1 reads KGHSH; CDR2 reads LQKENI. The CDR3 loop is CASSPADQPQHF. CDR3 DNA sequence: TGTGCCAGCTCACCGGCCGATCAGCCCCAGCATTTT.

The chain uses TRBV7-9 and TRBJ1-5; D might be TRBD1 (6 bases). The CDR3 loop spans 14 amino acids. V was pared by 3 bases and J by 4 bases, with 10 bases between. Per the germline V gene, CDR1 is SEHNR and CDR2 is FQNEAQ (reference sequence). The CDR3 region is CASSFGGVNQPQHF. The CDR3 DNA is TGTGCCAGCAGCTTTGGGGGCGTTAATCAGCCCCAGCATTTT.